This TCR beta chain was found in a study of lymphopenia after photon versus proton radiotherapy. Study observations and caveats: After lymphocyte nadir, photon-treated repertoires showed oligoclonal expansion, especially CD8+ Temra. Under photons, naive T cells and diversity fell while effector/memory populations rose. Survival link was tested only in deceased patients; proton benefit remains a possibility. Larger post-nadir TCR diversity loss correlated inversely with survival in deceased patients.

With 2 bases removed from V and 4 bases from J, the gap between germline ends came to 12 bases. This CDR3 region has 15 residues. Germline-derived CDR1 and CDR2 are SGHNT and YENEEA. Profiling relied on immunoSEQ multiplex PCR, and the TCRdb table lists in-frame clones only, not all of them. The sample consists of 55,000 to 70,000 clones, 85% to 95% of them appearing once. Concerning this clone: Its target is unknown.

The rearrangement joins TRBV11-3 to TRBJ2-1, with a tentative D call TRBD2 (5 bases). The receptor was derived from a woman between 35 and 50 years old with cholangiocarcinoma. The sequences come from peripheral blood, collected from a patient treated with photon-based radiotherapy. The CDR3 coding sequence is TGTGCCAGCAGCTTACGAGCGGATAAGTACAATGAGCAGTTCTTC. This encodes CASSLRADKYNEQFF.